This T cell receptor (beta chain) was identified during a study of cytomegalovirus exposure and HLA in healthy donors. Primers for the PCR totalled 60 Vbeta and 13 Jbeta. Only in-frame clones appear in the TCRdb table, and some are missing; sequencing was by immunoSEQ multiplex PCR. The sample has approximately 150,000 clones; 72% are singletons. Concerning this clone itself: Other DNA sequences in this specimen translate into the identical CDR3.

Unmatched junction bases numbered 5, after V lost 7 bases and J lost 0 bases. In germline, CDR1 is SQVTM, CDR2 ANQGSEA. CDR3 length equals 14 residues. Input material: PBMCs. This TCR was recovered from a man aged 40-49 years in good health and CMV-seronegative. The V and J genes are TRBV29-1 and TRBJ1-3, with 8 bases identical to TRBD1. CDR3 sequence: CSARQGSSGNTIYF. The CDR3 region has the DNA TGCAGCGCCCGACAGGGGAGCTCTGGAAACACCATATATTTT.